The 5 T cell receptor beta chains below were found in one sample sequenced in a study of T cell responses to AZD1222 COVID-19 vaccine. This table comes from immunoSEQ multiplex PCR, and its TCRdb copy is limited to in-frame clones, with some not included. Of about 96,000 clones in the sample, more than 75% were seen once. The source material was peripheral blood, sampled on day 0 of AZD1222 vaccination. The origin of the receptors is an adult in good health.

The chain joins TRBV13 to TRBJ2-3; 8 positions match TRBD2. J gave up 2 bases and V 0 bases, and 10 bases lay outside the gene matches. Germline assignment: CDR1 PRHDT and CDR2 FYEKMQ (reference sequence). This CDR3 has 18 amino acids. The CDR3, as DNA: TGTGCCAGCAGCTTAGGCCCGGGACTAGGGGTACTCACAGATACGCAGTATTTT. It translates to CASSLGPGLGVLTDTQYF.

This chain connects TRBV2 to TRBJ1-5; the D gene is possibly TRBD1 (5 bases). The CDR3 loop spans 17 amino acids. The germline V gene encodes CDR1 SNHLY and CDR2 FYNNEI. Trimming removed 3 bases at V and 3 bases at J, with 18 bases between. CDR3 in amino acids: CASSDSKGPTSNQPQHF. The CDR3 bases are TGTGCCAGCAGTGACAGTAAGGGGCCGACTTCCAATCAGCCCCAGCATTTT. Variable domain in full (rest from reference TRBV2 and TRBJ1-5): EPEVTQTPSHQVTQMGQEVILRCVPISNHLYFYWYRQILGQKVEFLVSFYNNEISEKSEIFDDQFSVERPDGSNFTLKIRSTKLEDSAMYFCASSDSKGPTSNQPQHFGDGTRLSIL.

This clone occurred once. This chain links TRBV29-1 with TRBJ2-1; the D gene could be TRBD1 or TRBD2 (5 bases each). The V gene lost 3 bases and the J gene lost 7 bases, with 13 bases spanning the gap. CDR3 length: 13 residues. Germline CDR1 reads SQVTM; CDR2 reads ANQGSEA. CDR3 sequence: CSVEKAEGNEQFF. As DNA, the CDR3 is TGCAGCGTTGAGAAGGCTGAGGGGAATGAGCAGTTCTTC.

V gene TRBV7-9 combines with J gene TRBJ2-3, with unresolved D. This CDR3 spans 13 amino acids. CDR1 is SEHNR, CDR2 FQNEAQ, per germline (reference sequence). Deletions cut 0 bases from V and 5 bases from J, with 6 bases between. The CDR3 is CASSLARGDTQYF. CDR3 coding DNA: TGTGCCAGCAGCTTAGCGAGAGGAGATACGCAGTATTTT.

The chain has TRBV21-1 and TRBJ1-1; TRBD1 is the table's D call, not checked against the DNA. TRBV21-1 is described as a pseudogene. CDR3 length equals 20 residues. The CDR3 DNA reads as TGTGCCAGCAGCAAAGGAGTGGCACAGGGGGACTCTTGGTTGAAAACTGAAGCTTTCTTT. Protein sequence: CASSKGVAQGDSWLKTEAFF.